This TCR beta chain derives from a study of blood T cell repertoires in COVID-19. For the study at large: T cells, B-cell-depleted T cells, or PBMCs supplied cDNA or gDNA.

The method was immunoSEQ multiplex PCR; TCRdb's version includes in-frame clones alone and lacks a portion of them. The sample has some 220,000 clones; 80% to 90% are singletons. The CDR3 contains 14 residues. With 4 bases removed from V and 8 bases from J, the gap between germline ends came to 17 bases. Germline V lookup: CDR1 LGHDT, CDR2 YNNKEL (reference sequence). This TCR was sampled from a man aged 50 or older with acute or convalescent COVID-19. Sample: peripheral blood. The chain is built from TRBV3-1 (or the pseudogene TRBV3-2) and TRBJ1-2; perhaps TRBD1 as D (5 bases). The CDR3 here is CASSLWNQGLGYTF. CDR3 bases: TGTGCCAGCAGCCTCTGGAACCAGGGTCTAGGCTACACCTTC.